The following is a TCR beta chain sequence with its context. Its matching antigen is unknown. The CDR3 is 11 residues long. V gave up 3 bases and J gave up 4 bases, with 5 bases separating them. The germline gives CDR1 SGDLS, CDR2 YYNGEE. The source of the sample is a study of tumor-infiltrating lymphocytes in localized non-small cell lung cancer. Background on the study: Several tumor histologies, both smoking statuses, and some post-neoadjuvant chemotherapy samples were included. Whole-study results and caveats: TCRbeta sequencing showed higher T cell infiltration in tumors than uninvolved lung. Not all patients were TCR sequenced, owing to tissue quantity.

Sequencing used immunoSEQ multiplex PCR; TCRdb keeps in-frame clones, though not all of them. This sample has 13,000 or so clones; 68% occur once, and the top ten carry over 8%. This TCR came from a human donor with non-small cell lung cancer. Sequencing was done on a sample of uninvolved lung tissue not adjacent to the tumor. V is TRBV9 and J is TRBJ2-7; weak D call: TRBD2 (5 bases). CDR3 coding DNA: TGTGCCAGCAGCGCGGGATACGAGCAGTACTTC. This translates into CASSAGYEQYF.